This passage covers 15 T cell receptor beta chains from one sample sequenced in a study of early T cells in non-severe SARS-CoV-2 infection. A single record per CDR3 protein comes from TCRdb applying MiXCR to the 5' RACE reads. In the table there are about 49,000 distinct CDR3 sequences, around 4.6% of which are singletons. Sequenced input: whole blood. The receptors were sampled from an adult who was a healthcare worker with PCR-confirmed SARS-CoV-2 infection or an uninfected control (not recorded which).

This clonotype has a handful of counts. The J gene is TRBJ1-5, the V gene TRBV3-1, with unresolved D. CDR3 size: 14 residues. V shed 0 bases and J shed 6 bases, with 9 bases lying between them. Germline V gives CDR1 LGHDT, CDR2 YNNKEL (reference sequence). For the CDR3, the DNA is TGTGCCAGCAGCCAAGAAGGGTTTAGTCAGCCCCAGCATTTT. Translated: CASSQEGFSQPQHF.

In this sample, this clonotype turned up many times. The V call is TRBV18, the J call TRBJ2-1, with 8 positions matching TRBD2. The V gene end was trimmed by 2 bases and the J gene end by 3 bases; junction bases not matched to a gene: 0. There are 14 residues in the CDR3. Germline CDR1 and CDR2: KGHSH and LQKENI. CDR3 DNA sequence: TGTGCCAGCTCACCAACTAGCGGCTACAATGAGCAGTTCTTC. Translated, it gives CASSPTSGYNEQFF.

This clonotype was picked up many times. V usage is TRBV20-1 and J usage is TRBJ2-1; 10 nucleotides align to TRBD2. The V gene end was trimmed by 7 bases and the J gene end by 0 bases; junction bases not matched to a gene: 12. CDR3 length: 17 amino acids. The germline V gene has CDR1 DFQATT and CDR2 SNEGSKA (reference sequence). The CDR3 region has the DNA TGCAGTGTTCCAACTAGCGGGATGGGAGGCTCCTACAATGAGCAGTTCTTC. Protein sequence: CSVPTSGMGGSYNEQFF.

This clonotype was counted ten times or more. The chain is built from TRBV20-1 and TRBJ2-3; 7 positions match TRBD2. The CDR3 loop spans 13 amino acids. V gave up 5 bases and J gave up 2 bases; unmatched junction bases: 4. Germline V CDR1 and CDR2: DFQATT, SNEGSKA (reference sequence). Here the CDR3 DNA reads TGCAGTGCTGGACTAGGCTACACAGATACGCAGTATTTT. Translated: CSAGLGYTDTQYF.

This clonotype was seen more than once but under ten times. One junction end does not reproduce the germline sequence, and a read error may be involved. The chain is built from TRBV7-2 and TRBJ2-3, with TRBD1 matching over 7 bases. Germline V gene sequence: CDR1 SGHTA, CDR2 FQGNSA. The CDR3 has 12 amino acids. The CDR3 loop is CASSTGTDKQYF. In nucleotides, the CDR3 is TGTGCCAGCAGCACCGGGACAGATAAGCAGTATTTT.

This clonotype came up a few times. The V and J genes are TRBV5-1 and TRBJ2-3; D might be TRBD1 (6 bases). V was pared by 5 bases and J by 2 bases, with 12 bases between. Germline V gives CDR1 SGHRS, CDR2 YFSETQ. This CDR3 has 14 residues. The DNA of the CDR3 is TGCGCCAGCAGAGGGGGAGTTTCCACAGATACGCAGTATTTT. This sequence encodes CASRGGVSTDTQYF.

This clonotype was seen ten or more times. The gene calls are TRBV5-1 and TRBJ1-2; D perhaps matches TRBD1 (6 bases). Deletions cut 4 bases from V and 3 bases from J, with 31 bases between. CDR3 length: 20 amino acids. Per germline, CDR1 SGHRS and CDR2 YFSETQ. CDR3 sequence: CASSTLQNVASRGKDYGYTF. In DNA, the CDR3 is TGCGCCAGCAGCACCCTCCAGAATGTCGCATCCAGGGGCAAAGACTATGGCTACACCTTC.

J is TRBJ2-7 and V is TRBV12-3 or TRBV12-4, with D possibly TRBD2 on 6 matching bases. V shed 5 bases and J shed 2 bases, with 16 bases lying between them. This CDR3 region has 15 residues. The CDR3 sequence: CASSGGGTAAYEQYF. CDR3 bases: TGTGCCAGCAGTGGCGGCGGGACGGCCGCCTACGAGCAGTACTTC.

This clonotype was seen at least ten times. This chain joins TRBV4-1 and TRBJ2-1; no firm D call. The V gene lost 0 bases and the J gene lost 6 bases, with 9 bases spanning the gap. The CDR3 sequence is 14 residues long. Germline V gene sequence: CDR1 MGHRA, CDR2 YSYEKL. DNA for the CDR3: TGCGCCAGCAGCCAAGATTTTTGGGGCAATGAGCAGTTCTTC. This encodes CASSQDFWGNEQFF.

CDR3 sequence: CASRTQPLGATNEKLFF. CDR3 coding DNA: TGTGCCAGCAGAACGCAACCCCTCGGAGCAACTAATGAAAAACTGTTTTTT. The chain carries TRBV7-2 and TRBJ1-4; D gene unclear. Trimming removed 6 bases at V and 0 bases at J, with 17 bases between. The V gene's germline CDR1 is SGHTA and CDR2 FQGNSA. The CDR3 runs to 17 residues.

This clonotype was detected ten times or more. The V and J genes are TRBV18 and TRBJ2-3; 13 bases line up with TRBD2. This CDR3 has 16 amino acids. Trimming took 3 bases from V and 5 from J; bases not matched to a gene: 5. Germline assignment: CDR1 KGHSH and CDR2 LQKENI. The DNA for the CDR3 is TGTGCCAGCTCACCTCGGACTAGCGGGAGTGGAGATACGCAGTATTTT. As protein: CASSPRTSGSGDTQYF.

This clonotype was recorded at least ten times. The rearrangement uses TRBV3-1 and TRBJ1-1; D may be TRBD1 (6 bases). The V end lost 4 bases, the J end lost 4 bases, and 13 bases lay between the germline ends. CDR1 is LGHDT, CDR2 YNNKEL, per germline (reference sequence). The CDR3 totals 14 residues. The CDR3: CASSRLQGSTEAFF. CDR3 DNA: TGTGCCAGCAGCCGATTACAGGGTAGCACTGAAGCTTTCTTT.

The chain has TRBV5-6 and TRBJ2-1, with a weak D call TRBD2 (6 bases). Trimming took off 4 bases at V and 3 bases at J, with 14 bases between the two ends. The CDR3 extends over 15 amino acids. The germline CDR1 and CDR2 sequences are SGHDT and YYEEEE. The CDR3 here is CASSRQTGSYNEQFF. The CDR3 bases are TGTGCCAGCAGCCGACAAACCGGGAGCTACAATGAGCAGTTCTTC.

This clonotype was seen ten or more times. The chain couples TRBV20-1 to TRBJ2-3; D unclear. The CDR3 has 12 residues. Trimming took off 0 bases at V and 6 bases at J, with 7 bases between the two ends. Germline-derived CDR1 and CDR2 are DFQATT and SNEGSKA (reference sequence). DNA of the CDR3: TGCAGTGCTAGAGACGATAGGGATACGCAGTATTTT. Translating it yields CSARDDRDTQYF.

This clonotype was detected once. The genes are TRBV7-9 and TRBJ2-7; TRBD1 matches 8 bases. This CDR3 contains 14 residues. The germline CDR1 and CDR2 sequences are SEHNR and FQNEAQ (reference sequence). V shed 2 bases, J shed 3 bases, and the junction held 3 bases outside the gene matches. The CDR3 loop reads CASSLPDRDYEQYF. The CDR3 coding sequence is TGTGCCAGCAGCTTACCGGACAGGGACTACGAGCAGTACTTC. The full variable domain, completed using reference TRBV7-9 and TRBJ2-7, is DTGVSQNPRHKITKRGQNVTFRCDPISEHNRLYWYRQTLGQGPEFLTYFQNEAQLEKSRLLSDRFSAERPKGSFSTLEIQRTEQGDSAMYLCASSLPDRDYEQYFGPGTRLTVT.